The source of this T cell receptor (beta chain) is a study of T cells after yellow fever vaccination. Via MiXCR, TCRdb re-called the 5' RACE reads, giving one row per CDR3 protein. The sample carries a few hundred thousand distinct CDR3 sequences, around 8.1% recorded once. Trimming stripped 1 base from V and 6 bases from J, with 10 bases between. The germline gives CDR1 KGHSH, CDR2 LQKENI. The CDR3 length is 13 residues. The origin of this receptor is a man between 18 and 29 years old who received the YFV17D yellow fever vaccine. Here the sequenced sample was PBMCs, taken roughly seven weeks after the first yellow fever vaccination. The V call is TRBV18, the J call TRBJ2-7; D tentatively fits TRBD1 or TRBD2 (6 bases each). The CDR3: CASSPRGAIEQYV. CDR3 nucleotide sequence: TGTGCCAGCTCACCACGGGGGGCTATCGAGCAGTACGTC.